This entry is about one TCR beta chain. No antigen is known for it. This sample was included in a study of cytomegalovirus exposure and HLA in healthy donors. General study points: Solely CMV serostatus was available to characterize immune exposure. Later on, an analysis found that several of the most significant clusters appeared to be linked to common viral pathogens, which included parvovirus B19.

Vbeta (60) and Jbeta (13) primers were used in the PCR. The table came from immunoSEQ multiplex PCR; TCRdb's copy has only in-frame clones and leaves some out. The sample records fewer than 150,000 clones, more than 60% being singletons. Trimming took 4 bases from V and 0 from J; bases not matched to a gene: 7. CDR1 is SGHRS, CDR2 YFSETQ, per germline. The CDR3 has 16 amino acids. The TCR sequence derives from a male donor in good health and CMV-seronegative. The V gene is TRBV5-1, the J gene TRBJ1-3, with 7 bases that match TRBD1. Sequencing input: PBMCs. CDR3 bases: TGCGCCAGCAGCCCCTCAGGACAGGTCTCTGGAAACACCATATATTTT. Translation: CASSPSGQVSGNTIYF.